The T cell receptor beta chain described here comes from a study of shared clonotypes between healthy human individuals. In the case of this clone: The antigen remains unidentified.

Some clones are missing from TCRdb's copy, which holds only in-frame ones; the method was immunoSEQ multiplex PCR. The data contain 1.6 million or so clones, 98% of them singletons. The V segment lost 0 bases and the J segment 7 bases; nucleotides outside the gene matches: 9. The CDR3 totals 15 residues. In germline, CDR1 is LNHNV, CDR2 YYDKDF (reference sequence). Study-wide points: The naive CD4 repertoires of several donors were compared, and around 5.1% of clonotypes were shared. Rarefaction showed sorted-subset sequencing was incomplete despite large depth.

This chain uses TRBV15 with TRBJ2-7; 7 nucleotides agree with TRBD2. The material sequenced was naive CD4+ T cells sorted from blood. Subset denoted: CD45RA+ positively selected. The receptor comes from a man aged 30 to 45 in good health. CDR3 in DNA: TGTGCCACCAGCAGAGATAGGACTAGGGCTAGGGAGCAGTACTTC. It codes for CATSRDRTRAREQYF.